The rows below give T cell receptor beta chains drawn from one sample of a study of T-cell reconstitution after alpha-beta-depleted transplantation in children. TCRdb itself ran the PCR reads through MiXCR, one entry per CDR3 protein. This sample carries about 360,000 distinct CDR3 sequences, more than 10% of them seen once, and the ten largest clones take around 4.5%. Sequencing used PBMCs, obtained from the stem cell graft. Receptor source: a human donor who donated a stem cell graft to a child with Fanconi anemia. Each CDR3 is given without its conserved first and last residue. Only some rows state a clone size, as once, few, many or a class for expanded clones.

J gene	V gene	clone size	CDR3 length	CDR3 protein
TRBJ2-5	TRBV7-2	few	12	ASSFEGGVGTQY
TRBJ2-3	TRBV5-1	many	13	ASSFGGVSADTQY
TRBJ2-7	TRBV18	.	10	ASSLSLEEQY
TRBJ1-2	TRBV6-2/TRBV6-3	.	11	ASILGLGQSYT
TRBJ2-3	TRBV12-3/TRBV12-4	.	13	ASTLGGTGTDTQY
TRBJ2-1	TRBV29-1	few	12	SVPLAGAHNEQF
TRBJ1-2	TRBV12-3/TRBV12-4	.	12	ASSLYRGGYGYT
TRBJ2-3	TRBV4-2	few	15	ASSQVVGRADLDTQY
TRBJ2-6	TRBV5-1	few	14	ASSFGPASGANVLT
TRBJ1-4	TRBV7-9	many	13	ASSSVGGSDEKLF
TRBJ2-3	TRBV20-1	.	13	SARGSGGAGDTQY
TRBJ1-1	TRBV5-1	.	13	ASSLADRGYTEAF
TRBJ1-2	TRBV4-3	few	14	ASSQETGSSNYGYT
TRBJ2-5	TRBV11-2	.	13	ASSPVRGPQETQY
TRBJ2-7	TRBV27	many	14	ASSLGETGSYYEQY
TRBJ1-3	TRBV12-3/TRBV12-4	.	18	ASAPETGRILHLSGNTIY
TRBJ2-2	TRBV5-1	many	13	ASSADSPGTGELF
TRBJ1-4	TRBV5-1	.	13	ASSLGGTDNEKLF
TRBJ2-5	TRBV29-1	few	14	SVSGSARKPQETQY
TRBJ2-3	TRBV12-3/TRBV12-4	.	12	ASRTTGFTDTQY
TRBJ2-1	TRBV18	.	11	ASSPQEGNEQF
TRBJ1-3	TRBV9	.	15	ASSVVSEAGGGNTIY
TRBJ1-4	TRBV29-1	few	12	SVNEGVLNEKLF
TRBJ1-5	TRBV29-1	few	10	SVKTGNQPQH
TRBJ1-4	TRBV7-2	few	11	ASSFQGFEKLF
TRBJ1-1	TRBV29-1	many	11	SVETALNTEAF
TRBJ1-6	TRBV5-1	.	13	ASSLEGAANSPLH
TRBJ2-2	TRBV10-3	.	10	AISPGSGELF
TRBJ1-5	TRBV6-1	.	13	ASRRTGGMGQPQH
TRBJ2-3	TRBV3-1	few	10	ASSSQKDTQY
TRBJ2-1	TRBV12-3/TRBV12-4	many	13	ASSHQRPSYNEQF
TRBJ2-3	TRBV3-1	few	11	ASSQGGQDTQY
TRBJ1-3	TRBV5-1	few	11	ASSPQGGDTIY
TRBJ2-5	TRBV14	many	12	ASSQDRVRETQY
TRBJ2-1	TRBV20-1	.	10	SARAVNNEQF
TRBJ1-3	TRBV29-1	few	11	SVEEQAGNTIY
TRBJ1-1	TRBV6-5	many	13	ASSYKRVDDTEAF
TRBJ1-5	TRBV7-2	few	15	ASSLAFDRASNQPQH
TRBJ2-7	TRBV5-6	few	12	ASSPLRDSYEQY
TRBJ2-5	TRBV25-1	many	12	ASNGIGTQETQY
TRBJ1-1	TRBV9	few	12	ASSAGADPTEAF
TRBJ2-3	TRBV9	few	13	ASSQEGRSTDTQY
TRBJ1-2	TRBV27	few	10	ASSFAGDGYT
TRBJ2-3	TRBV6-5	.	13	ASSSPSRSTDTQY
TRBJ2-2	TRBV7-9	.	12	ASSLEKHTGELF
TRBJ2-3	TRBV10-3	many	12	AISESGGSDTQY
TRBJ1-1	TRBV20-1	many	9	SARPTREAF
TRBJ1-1	TRBV5-4	few	12	ASSSGGWRTEAF
TRBJ2-7	TRBV5-6	.	13	ASSFRGTNLYEQY
TRBJ1-2	TRBV6-5	few	12	ASSYQQGDWGYT
TRBJ2-1	TRBV6-2/TRBV6-3	many	12	ASSHRSSYNEQF
TRBJ1-4	TRBV20-1	.	13	SASPGGSTNEKLF
TRBJ2-1	TRBV6-2/TRBV6-3	.	14	ASRTTRDRVYNEQF
TRBJ1-2	TRBV7-2	few	14	ASSLPPVDGDYGYT
TRBJ2-5	TRBV3-1	many	13	ASSHPRDVVETQY